Included here is one T cell receptor (beta chain) sequence, with context. An amount of RNA that ranged from 0.5 to 1 ug was reverse transcribed with random hexamers. Multiplex immunoSEQ PCR targeted 54 Vbeta and 13 Jbeta TCR beta segments. Each CDR3 protein gets one entry after TCRdb re-called the immunoSEQ multiplex PCR reads with MiXCR. Here the sample spans 350,000 to 550,000 distinct CDR3 sequences, 75% to 90% being singletons. CDR1 and CDR2 from the germline V gene are GTSNPN and SVGIG (reference sequence). J was trimmed by 2 bases and V by 4 bases; bases with no gene match: 2. The CDR3 sequence is 13 residues long. These data originate in a study of CD8 T cells in Susac syndrome.

J is TRBJ1-1 and V is TRBV30; TRBD1 matches at 9 bases. The sequencing sample was made of CD8+ T cells from PBMCs. The receptor's source is a human donor with multiple sclerosis. As DNA, the CDR3 is TGTGCCTGGATGACAGGGGGAAACACTGAAGCTTTCTTT. Translated: CAWMTGGNTEAFF.